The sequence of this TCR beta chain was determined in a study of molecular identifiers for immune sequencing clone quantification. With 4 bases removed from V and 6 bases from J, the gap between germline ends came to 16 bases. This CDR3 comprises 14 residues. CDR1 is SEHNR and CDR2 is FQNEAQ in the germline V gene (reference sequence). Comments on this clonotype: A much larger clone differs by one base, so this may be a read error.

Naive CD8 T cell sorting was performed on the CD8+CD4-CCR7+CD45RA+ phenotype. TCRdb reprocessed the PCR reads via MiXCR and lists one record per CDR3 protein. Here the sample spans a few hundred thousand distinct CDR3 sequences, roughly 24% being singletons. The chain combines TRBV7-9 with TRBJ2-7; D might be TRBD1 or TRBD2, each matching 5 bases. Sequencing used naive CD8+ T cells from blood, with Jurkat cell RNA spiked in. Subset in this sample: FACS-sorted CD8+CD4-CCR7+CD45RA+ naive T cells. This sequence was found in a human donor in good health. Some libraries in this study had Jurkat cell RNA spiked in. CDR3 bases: TGTGCCAGCAGCTCCGTCGGGGCGGGCTGCGAGCAGTACTTC. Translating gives CASSSVGAGCEQYF.